This TCR beta chain emerged from a study of cytomegalovirus exposure and HLA in healthy donors. About the study: Of the donors genotyped, several hundred in all, about 82% fell in the Caucasian-associated ancestry cluster. Points from the study as a whole: Later analysis indicated greater clonal expansion among HLA-associated TCR beta chains than among equally common other chains. About 87% or about 30% of the time was how often most TCR beta V segments were productive, according to an earlier analysis.

J lost 8 bases, V lost 0 bases, and 5 bases had no gene match. The CDR3 sequence is 15 residues long. Germline V CDR1 and CDR2: SGHNT, YYREEE (reference sequence). Worth noting for this clone: Its cognate antigen is unknown.

Both 60 Vbeta primers and 13 Jbeta primers went into the PCR. Some clones are missing from TCRdb's copy, which holds only in-frame ones; the method was immunoSEQ multiplex PCR. In the table there are around 200,000 clones, approximately 82% of which are singletons. This sequence originates from a woman in her forties in good health and CMV-seronegative. V gene TRBV5-4 combines with J gene TRBJ1-4; 9 bases align to TRBD1. Sequenced: PBMCs. Written as DNA, the CDR3 is TGTGCCAGCAGCTTGGGAGGGACAGGGCGCGAAAAACTGTTTTTT. It is translated as CASSLGGTGREKLFF. Complete variable domain (other parts from reference TRBV5-4 and TRBJ1-4): ETGVTQSPTHLIKTRGQQVTLRCSSQSGHNTVSWYQQALGQGPQFIFQYYREEENGRGNFPPRFSGLQFPNYSSELNVNALELDDSALYLCASSLGGTGREKLFFGSGTQLSVL.